A single T cell receptor beta chain is shown here with its context. Its antigen is still unknown. No much larger clone exists at a distance of one base, and base qualities are not known. The label giving this sample's treatment or condition can be read as: approximately 9-day PBMC culture with coronavirus spike peptide pools or control peptides (ViraFEST assay). The ViraFEST assay, used in the study, expanded antigen-specific T cells with peptide pools and then identified the expanded clonotypes through TCR sequencing. The positive SARS-CoV-2 PCR tests of the convalescent patients were dated from March to December 2020, before the Alpha, Beta and Delta variants emerged in the United States. Each well held 2 million to 2.5 million PBMCs cultured with approximately 9.1 ug/ml peptide pools in IMDM containing 5% human AB serum and 10 IU/ml IL-2. On days 3 and 7, half of the culture medium was replaced with fresh IL-2-containing medium. Once the cells had been in culture for around 10 days, the EasySep CD4+ T cell isolation kit was used to isolate CD4+ T cells by negative selection. Ficoll-Paque Plus gradient centrifugation was used to isolate PBMCs from whole blood, and the isolated PBMCs were then either used fresh or cryopreserved at -140C. Culture conditions were generally each tested in triplicate wells.

This entry belongs to a study of vaccination and CD4 T cells after COVID-19 (dated by TCRdb to the early 2020s). Regarding the research as a whole: Convalescent patients had a positive SARS-CoV-2 result on nasal swab PCR, and of these patients, several had mild disease and one had severe disease. The convalescent cohort included six males and four females, with two Hispanic individuals, seven Caucasians, two Asians and one multiracial person. Participants received two doses of either the Pfizer-BioNTech BNT162b2 vaccine (n=8) or the Moderna mRNA-1273 vaccine (n=2). Post-COVID blood samples from convalescent patients were collected a median of about 110 days after diagnosis, with a range of 35 to 161 days. Post-vaccine blood samples were obtained a median of roughly 75 days after the second vaccine dose, with a range of about 12 to 241 days. For stimulating the cultures, overlapping spike peptide pools were used, derived from SARS-CoV-2 as well as from the common cold coronaviruses HCoV-NL63, HCoV-OC43 and HCoV-229E. Control cultures used a CEFX viral epitope pool as positive control, an HIV-1 Nef peptide pool as negative control, or no peptide. In approximately eleven COVID-19 convalescent patients and a handful of infection-naive healthy vaccine recipients, the spike-specific CD4+ TCR repertoire before mRNA vaccination was compared with the repertoire after mRNA vaccination.

The full study reports these points: Only a relatively small number of convalescent patients were included in the study, and early timepoints following natural infection were not analyzed. Of the vaccine-specific clones in convalescent patients, 304 of 307, or nearly all, reacted only to SARS-CoV-2 spike and did not cross-react with common cold coronaviruses. In convalescent patients, a median 86.3% of post-vaccine SARS-CoV-2-reactive clones were detected only after vaccination, suggesting vaccine-specific priming. Although the median number of SARS-CoV-2-reactive clonotypes went up from 21 after infection to some 37 after vaccination, the increase was not significant.

Receptor libraries were prepared by PCR. DNA from cultured CD4+ T cells was subjected to TCR sequencing with the Oncomine TCR Beta short-read assay at the Johns Hopkins FTIC core. Genomic DNA was extracted from the cultured CD4+ T cells with the QIAamp micro DNA kit. Oncomine TCR Beta libraries from cultured CD4+ T cells were pooled using unique dual indexes and sequenced on an Illumina iSeq 100. Under the source paper's analysis protocol: Non-productive sequences were filtered out, and CDR3s that did not start with C, did not end with F or W, or were shorter than 7 amino acids were discarded. The MANAFEST web application was used to identify antigen-specific clonotypes by comparing peptide-stimulated wells against reference wells and other culture wells. An FDR below 0.05, an odds ratio above 5, and a productive frequency above 0.1% in at least two of three replicate wells were required for clones to be considered positive. A clonotype was classed as cross-reactive if the clonotype showed significant expansion both in SARS-CoV-2 spike wells and in at least one common cold coronavirus spike condition. Levenshtein distances (stringdist) and unrooted phylogenetic trees (ape) in R version 3.6.1 were used to assess CDR3 homology. Clones were called with MiXCR by TCRdb after fastp trimmed the public reads at Q25, and only in-frame beta chains were retained. Duplicate CDR3 protein sequences are folded into a single record with the most common DNA and genes. None of the V and J calls come from the authors' own analysis; TCRdb made them. This sample gives more than 13,000 distinct CDR3 sequences in total; approximately 30% of them show up just once. Around a sixth of the sample goes to the ten largest clones.

Measured from the cysteine to the phenylalanine, the CDR3 is 15 residues long. Only the CDR3 portion is preserved as DNA: 45 bases, with reading frame beginning at the first base. The germline V gene encodes CDR1 LGHNA and CDR2 YSLEER. V was cut back by 0 bases and J by 5 bases, leaving a gap of 10 bases between them. Sequencing input: cultured CD4+ T cells from blood. The chain couples TRBV4-3 to TRBJ1-4; the D segment cannot be called with confidence. This receptor was obtained from a human donor with COVID-19. The DNA reads TGCGCCAGCAGCCAAGATCCCAGACCAAATGAAAAACTGTTTTTT. Its coded protein is CASSQDPRPNEKLFF.